The source of this T cell receptor beta chain is a study of T cell changes during pregnancy in multiple sclerosis. Trimming left V 5 bases short and J 5 bases short, with 15 bases between. CDR1 MNHNS and CDR2 SASEGT come from the germline V gene. This CDR3 spans 14 amino acids. Here immunoSEQ multiplex PCR was the method, and the copy in TCRdb shows in-frame clones only, minus some. The data show tens of thousands of clones, with around 94% seen just once and about 2% held by the top ten. This sequence originates from a female donor in good health, enrolled as a control in a pregnancy study. This sample comprised peripheral blood, obtained in the third trimester of pregnancy. The chain carries TRBV6-1 and TRBJ2-5; the D gene is possibly TRBD2 (5 bases). CDR3 bases: TGTGCCAGCAGTAGTCGCGTCGGGGTCGAGACCCAGTACTTC. Its translation: CASSSRVGVETQYF.